Following are 29 T cell receptor beta chains from one sample sequenced in a study of post-analysis software for immune sequencing data. Unique-molecular-identifier-tagged TCR beta cDNA libraries were used. TCRdb reprocessed the PCR reads with MiXCR, giving one entry per CDR3 protein. Of about 380,000 distinct CDR3 sequences listed, 30% to 45% were seen once; the top ten hold over 10%. These receptors' targets are unknown. Study-wide findings and caveats: Controls had lower frequencies than patients of four or five TRBV segments, which included TRBV5-6, TRBV5-1 and TRBV20-1.

The sequenced sample was blood. Every receptor here comes from a girl between 5 and 17 years old with multiple sclerosis.

This clonotype came up a few times. The DNA for the CDR3 is TGCGCCAGCAGCCAAGTTGGGGGACAGGACTATGGCTACACCTTC. Encoded protein: CASSQVGGQDYGYTF. This chain uses TRBV4-1 with TRBJ1-2; 8 bases line up with TRBD1. Germline V gene data show CDR1 as MGHRA and CDR2 as YSYEKL. The CDR3 contains 15 residues. With V trimmed by 1 base and J by 3 bases, 4 bases remained unmatched.

This clonotype was seen more than once but under ten times. The gene calls are TRBV20-1 and TRBJ1-5, with D possibly being TRBD1 (5 bases). The CDR3 runs 13 residues. Germline CDR1 is DFQATT and CDR2 is SNEGSKA (reference sequence). V lost 6 bases, J lost 7 bases, and 16 bases lay in between. The CDR3 protein is CSAGRDGLQPQHF. CDR3 DNA sequence: TGCAGTGCGGGGAGGGACGGCTTACAGCCCCAGCATTTT.

This clonotype was counted many times. V is TRBV6-5 and J is TRBJ2-2; D perhaps matches TRBD2 (6 bases). The CDR3 extends over 16 amino acids. From germline, CDR1 is MNHEY and CDR2 SVGAGI. V was clipped by 7 bases and J by 3 bases, with 18 bases between them. CDR3 amino acids: CASTLGRGYHTGELFF. CDR3 nucleotide sequence: TGTGCCAGCACATTGGGGCGGGGCTATCACACCGGGGAGCTGTTTTTT.

This clonotype has just a few counts. The rearrangement links TRBV7-9 to TRBJ2-3; a possible D gene is TRBD2 (7 bases). The ends were cut back, 2 bases at V and 6 bases at J, with 12 bases in the middle. Germline V lookup: CDR1 SEHNR, CDR2 FQNEAQ (reference sequence). This CDR3 contains 14 residues. This chain's CDR3 is CASSLLQGGDTQYF. The CDR3 region has the DNA TGTGCCAGCAGCTTATTACAGGGAGGGGATACGCAGTATTTT.

The rearrangement uses TRBV2 and TRBJ1-6, with D maybe TRBD1 (5 bases). The V gene lost 9 bases and the J gene lost 10 bases, with 16 bases spanning the gap. The CDR3 sequence is 13 residues long. Germline loops: CDR1 SNHLY, CDR2 FYNNEI. CDR3 DNA sequence: TGTGCCAGGAGGTCAGGGATGGGGTCACCCCTCCACTTT. Protein: CARRSGMGSPLHF.

The chain recombines TRBV18 with TRBJ2-1; 8 bases agree with TRBD2. The CDR3 totals 16 residues. Germline loops: CDR1 KGHSH, CDR2 LQKENI. V gave up 1 base and J gave up 0 bases; unmatched junction bases: 2. CDR3 in amino acids: CASSPRRGDSYNEQFF. The CDR3 nucleotides are TGTGCCAGCTCACCACGGCGGGGGGACTCCTACAATGAGCAGTTCTTC.

In its sample, this clonotype was seen a few times. The V and J genes are TRBV10-3 and TRBJ2-1, with 7 nucleotides matching TRBD1. This CDR3 comprises 14 residues. Germline V gene data show CDR1 as ENHRY and CDR2 as SYGVKD. The V segment lost 3 bases and the J segment 6 bases; nucleotides outside the gene matches: 5. CDR3 DNA: TGTGCCATCAGTGAAGACAGGGAGACCAATGAGCAGTTCTTC. Amino acid sequence: CAISEDRETNEQFF.

This clonotype came up a few times. The CDR3 DNA sequence: TGTGCCAGCAGCAGAGTAGCGGGGGGCCCTACTAGGGAGCAGTTCTTC. It encodes CASSRVAGGPTREQFF. V is TRBV7-8 and J is TRBJ2-1; 10 nucleotides align to TRBD2. The CDR3 sequence is 16 residues long. V lost 5 bases to trimming and J lost 10 bases; unmatched junction nucleotides: 14. Germline loops: CDR1 SGHVS, CDR2 FQNEAQ.

The rearrangement uses TRBV28 and TRBJ2-1, with 10 nucleotides matching TRBD2. The trim removed 10 bases at V and 7 bases at J, leaving 7 bases unmatched. The CDR3 sequence is 13 residues long. CDR1 MDHEN and CDR2 SYDVKM come from the germline V gene. CDR3 region: CAKSGGAVNEQFF. The CDR3 region has the DNA TGTGCCAAGAGCGGGGGGGCCGTAAATGAGCAGTTCTTC.

This clonotype was observed a few times. A much larger clonotype is one base distant, so this may be a read error. The gene calls are TRBV7-3 and TRBJ2-3; 14 bases are a match to TRBD2. In germline, CDR1 is SGHTA, CDR2 FQGTGA. The CDR3 covers 15 residues. CDR3 protein: CVSSDRTSGGDTQYF. The CDR3 DNA sequence: TGTGTCAGCAGCGACCGGACTAGCGGGGGGGATACGCAGTATTTT. Drawing the rest from reference TRBV7-3 and TRBJ2-3, the complete variable domain is GAGVSQTPSNKVTEKGKYVELRCDPISGHTALYWYRQSLGQGPEFLIYFQGTGAADDSGLPNDRFFAVRPEGSVSTLKIQRTERGDSAVYLCVSSDRTSGGDTQYFGPGTRLTVL.

The CDR3 is CASSQGVGASYNEQFF. The CDR3 region has the DNA TGCGCCAGCAGCCAAGGGGTGGGGGCATCCTACAATGAGCAGTTCTTC. The chain joins TRBV4-3 to TRBJ2-1; a weak D match, TRBD1 (6 bases). The CDR3 runs 16 residues. The germline V gene encodes CDR1 LGHNA and CDR2 YSLEER. V dropped 1 base and J dropped 1 base, with 11 bases sitting between them.

This clonotype showed up just a few times. The rearrangement uses TRBV20-1 and TRBJ2-7; D not certain. The end of the DNA fits TRBJ2-5 better, so the J call may be wrong. Per germline, CDR1 DFQATT and CDR2 SNEGSKA (reference sequence). This CDR3 contains 12 residues. The CDR3 region has the DNA TGCAGTGCTAGTCGGCCCAAAGAGACCCAGTACTTC. Translating gives CSASRPKETQYF.

In its sample, this clonotype was seen a few times. The chain has TRBV5-1 and TRBJ2-1, with D perhaps matching TRBD2 (6 bases). Trimming stripped 2 bases from V and 2 bases from J, with 17 bases between. Germline-derived CDR1 and CDR2 are SGHRS and YFSETQ. The CDR3 consists of 17 residues. The CDR3 spells CASSLGIAAPPYNEQFF. In DNA form, the CDR3 reads TGCGCCAGCAGCTTAGGGATAGCGGCGCCCCCCTACAATGAGCAGTTCTTC.

The chain combines TRBV11-1 with TRBJ2-3, with D unclear. Per germline, CDR1 SGHAT and CDR2 FQDESV (reference sequence). The CDR3 is 14 residues long. V lost 1 base and J 4 bases, leaving 9 bases between the germline ends. This chain's CDR3 is CASSLGDKADTQYF. CDR3 nucleotide sequence: TGTGCCAGCAGCTTAGGGGATAAGGCAGATACGCAGTATTTT.

Remarks on this clonotype: Compared with germline, one end of the junction differs, possibly owing to a read error. This chain joins TRBV12-3 or TRBV12-4 and TRBJ1-1, with D perhaps TRBD1 (5 bases). The CDR3 length is 13 residues. The CDR3 loop is CASSDSANPEAFF. As DNA, the CDR3 is TGTGCCAGCAGTGACAGCGCGAACCCTGAAGCTTTCTTT.

This clonotype was seen only a few times. The chain employs TRBV7-9 and TRBJ1-1, with TRBD1 matching 7 bases. Germline lookup yields CDR1 SEHNR and CDR2 FQNEAQ (reference sequence). CDR3 size: 14 residues. J was trimmed by 5 bases and V by 5 bases; bases with no gene match: 8. Here the CDR3 DNA reads TGTGCCAGCAGCCAGCAGGGGGATGGGACTGAAGCTTTCTTT. Translating it yields CASSQQGDGTEAFF.

In its sample, this clonotype was seen a few times. The chain employs TRBV12-3 or TRBV12-4 and TRBJ2-3; D gene uncertain. This CDR3 spans 11 amino acids. V lost 5 bases, J lost 8 bases, and 8 bases lay in between. CDR3 protein: CASSPLGTQYF. The CDR3 nucleotides are TGTGCCAGCAGTCCCTTGGGTACGCAGTATTTT.

About this clonotype itself: Germline and junction disagree at one end, which may indicate a read error. V gene TRBV30 combines with J gene TRBJ2-1; unclear D gene. Germline values: CDR1 GTSNPN, CDR2 SVGIG (reference sequence). This CDR3 spans 11 amino acids. CDR3 residues: CAWQSYNEQVF. Here the CDR3 DNA reads TGTGCCTGGCAATCCTACAATGAGCAGGTCTTC. Complete variable domain (other parts from reference TRBV30 and TRBJ2-1): SQTIHQWPATLVQPVGSPLSLECTVEGTSNPNLYWYRQAAGRGLQLLFYSVGIGQISSEVPQNLSASRPQDRQFILSSKKLLLSDSGFYLCAWQSYNEQVFGPGTRLTVL.

This clonotype has a single count. The genes are TRBV5-1 and TRBJ2-5, with 9 bases matching TRBD2. The J call may be incorrect, as the DNA end agrees better with TRBJ2-7. CDR3 size: 13 residues. CDR1 is SGHRS, CDR2 YFSETQ, per germline. DNA for the CDR3: TGCGCCAGCACTCGGGGCGGGAGGGACGAGCAGTACTTC. Translating it yields CASTRGGRDEQYF.

The rearrangement links TRBV20-1 to TRBJ2-4, with 11 bases lining up with TRBD2. After removal of 6 bases from V and 13 bases from J, the junction contained 14 bases not matched to a gene. The CDR3 has 14 amino acids. Germline V gives CDR1 DFQATT, CDR2 SNEGSKA (reference sequence). CDR3 in amino acids: CSAMTSGVYNEQYF. The DNA for the CDR3 is TGCAGTGCCATGACTAGCGGGGTCTACAATGAGCAGTACTTC.

The chain carries TRBV24-1 and TRBJ2-5; TRBD1 might be the D (6 bases). CDR1 and CDR2 (germline): KGHDR, SFDVKD. V was shortened by 3 bases and J by 4 bases, with 11 bases between the two germline ends. The CDR3 has 14 residues. The CDR3: CATSDTGTTETQYF. As DNA, the CDR3 is TGTGCCACCAGTGATACCGGGACAACAGAGACCCAGTACTTC.

This clonotype turned up a few times. The chain combines TRBV21-1 with TRBJ1-3. TRBV21-1 is a pseudogene. The CDR3 is 17 amino acids. CDR3 nucleotides: TGTGCCAGCAGCAAAGACCCTTCGGTTGATGTAAGAAACACCATATATTTT. Protein product: CASSKDPSVDVRNTIYF.

V is TRBV5-6 and J is TRBJ2-1; 7 bases fit TRBD2. V gave up 7 bases and J gave up 7 bases; unmatched junction bases: 5. The CDR3 extends over 12 amino acids. The germline CDR1 and CDR2 sequences are SGHDT and YYEEEE. CDR3 sequence reads: CASRWGGNEQFF. CDR3 bases: TGTGCCAGCCGCTGGGGGGGGAATGAGCAGTTCTTC.

This chain uses TRBV12-5 with TRBJ1-1; 7 positions agree with TRBD1. Per germline, CDR1 LGHNT and CDR2 FRNRAP. CDR3 length: 13 residues. The ends lost 1 base at V and 6 bases at J; junction bases unmatched: 2. CDR3 residues: CASGLGDRSEAFF. The CDR3 DNA sequence: TGTGCTAGTGGTTTGGGGGACAGATCTGAAGCTTTCTTT.

CDR3 nucleotide sequence: TGCAGTGCTAGACCCGGGGGGGGTGGGGAGCAGTACTTC. This gives the protein CSARPGGGGEQYF. The genes are TRBV20-1 and TRBJ2-5; 8 bases are shared with TRBD2. CDR3 size: 13 residues. Germline trimming cut 2 bases from V and 11 bases from J; bases unmatched to any gene: 10. Per the germline V gene, CDR1 is DFQATT and CDR2 is SNEGSKA (reference sequence).

This clonotype showed up just once. The chain employs TRBV5-1 and TRBJ1-1; tentative D call: TRBD1 (6 bases). The CDR3 spans 15 residues. Germline CDR1 SGHRS, CDR2 YFSETQ. The V gene lost 5 bases and the J gene lost 3 bases, with 17 bases spanning the gap. CDR3 bases: TGCGCCAGCAGTTTTAACCGGGACAAAGACACTGAAGCTTTCTTT. Residues: CASSFNRDKDTEAFF.

This chain joins TRBV2 and TRBJ1-4, with D unresolved. Germline V gives CDR1 SNHLY, CDR2 FYNNEI. Trimming stripped 2 bases from V and 2 bases from J, with 6 bases between. The CDR3 has 14 amino acids. DNA of the CDR3: TGTGCCAGCAGTGAAAGGGTCACTAATGAAAAACTGTTTTTT. It encodes CASSERVTNEKLFF.

The gene calls are TRBV7-2 and TRBJ1-3; D is unclear. Germline CDR1 reads SGHTA; CDR2 reads FQGNSA. CDR3 length: 13 amino acids. V shed 4 bases and J shed 4 bases, with 8 bases lying between them. The CDR3 loop is CASSSTQGNTIYF. In DNA form, the CDR3 reads TGTGCCAGCAGCTCCACCCAGGGAAACACCATATATTTT.

The rearrangement uses TRBV12-3 or TRBV12-4 and TRBJ1-2; D is perhaps TRBD1 (5 bases). The length of the CDR3 is 15 residues. V lost 4 bases, J lost 2 bases, and 14 bases lay in between. This CDR3 reads CASSSRGGSNYGYTF. In DNA, the CDR3 is TGTGCCAGCAGTTCCCGGGGGGGGTCCAACTATGGCTACACCTTC.